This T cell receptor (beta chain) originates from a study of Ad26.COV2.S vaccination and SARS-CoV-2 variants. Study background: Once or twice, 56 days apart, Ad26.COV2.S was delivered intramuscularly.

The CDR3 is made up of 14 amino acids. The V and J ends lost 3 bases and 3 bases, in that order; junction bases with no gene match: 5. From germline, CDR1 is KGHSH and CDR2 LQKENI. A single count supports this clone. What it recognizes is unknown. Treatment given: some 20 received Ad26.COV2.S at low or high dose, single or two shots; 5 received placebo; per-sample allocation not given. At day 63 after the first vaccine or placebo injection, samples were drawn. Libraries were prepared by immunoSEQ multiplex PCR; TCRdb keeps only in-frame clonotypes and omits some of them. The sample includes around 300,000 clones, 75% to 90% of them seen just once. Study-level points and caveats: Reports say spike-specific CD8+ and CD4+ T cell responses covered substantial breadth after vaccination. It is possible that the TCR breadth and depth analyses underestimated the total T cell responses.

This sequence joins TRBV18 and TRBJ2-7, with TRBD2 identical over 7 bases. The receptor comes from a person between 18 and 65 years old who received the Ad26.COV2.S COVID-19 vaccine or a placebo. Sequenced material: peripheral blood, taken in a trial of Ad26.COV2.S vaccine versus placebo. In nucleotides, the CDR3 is TGTGCCAGCTCACCGGGCGCGGGAGACTACGAGCAGTACTTC. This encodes CASSPGAGDYEQYF.